The 16 T cell receptor beta chains below were found in one sample sequenced in a study of blood T cell repertoires in COVID-19. Assay: immunoSEQ multiplex PCR; the TCRdb copy retains only in-frame clones and omits some. The table lists fewer than 120,000 clones, nearly 80% of them singletons. The sample consisted of peripheral blood. These TCRs come from a woman of 80 years or more with active or convalescent COVID-19.

This clone was found a few times. The rearrangement joins TRBV7-9 to TRBJ2-1; the match to TRBD2 covers 11 bases. CDR3 length: 15 amino acids. Per the germline V gene, CDR1 is SEHNR and CDR2 is FQNEAQ (reference sequence). V lost 5 bases, J lost 9 bases, and 9 bases stayed unmatched. The CDR3 here is CASSISGRAFPEQFF. The CDR3 DNA is TGTGCCAGCAGCATTAGCGGGAGGGCCTTTCCTGAGCAGTTCTTC.

The chain employs TRBV7-2 and TRBJ1-1; the match to TRBD1 covers 7 bases. The CDR3 totals 15 residues. CDR1 and CDR2 from the germline V gene are SGHTA and FQGNSA. The trim removed 4 bases at V and 5 bases at J, leaving 10 bases unmatched. CDR3 loop: CASSSYTGAWTEAFF. The CDR3 region has the DNA TGTGCCAGCAGCTCGTATACAGGGGCGTGGACTGAAGCTTTCTTT.

The V call is TRBV28, the J call TRBJ1-5; 12 bases fit TRBD1. This CDR3 has 17 residues. The V segment lost 5 bases and the J segment 3 bases; nucleotides outside the gene matches: 8. Germline CDR1 reads MDHEN; CDR2 reads SYDVKM. The CDR3 DNA sequence: TGTGCCAGCAGTAAAACCGGGACAGGGGGCAACAATCAGCCCCAGCATTTT. This codes for CASSKTGTGGNNQPQHF.

V gene TRBV10-3 combines with J gene TRBJ2-1; perhaps TRBD1 as D (6 bases). With 3 bases removed from V and 13 bases from J, the gap between germline ends came to 19 bases. The CDR3 totals 14 residues. Germline CDR1 is ENHRY and CDR2 is SYGVKD. The CDR3 DNA sequence: TGTGCCATCAGTGACCCCGGGACAAGTGCTGTCCAGTTCTTC. Translated, it gives CAISDPGTSAVQFF.

This chain links TRBV30 with TRBJ2-1; D uncertain. Germline assignment: CDR1 GTSNPN and CDR2 SVGIG (reference sequence). This CDR3 is built from 13 residues. Trimming took 3 bases from V and 0 from J, leaving 6 bases between them. This CDR3 reads CAWSRSSYNEQFF. The CDR3, as DNA: TGTGCCTGGAGCCGGAGCTCCTACAATGAGCAGTTCTTC. Full variable domain (remainder filled in from reference TRBV30 and TRBJ2-1): SQTIHQWPATLVQPVGSPLSLECTVEGTSNPNLYWYRQAAGRGLQLLFYSVGIGQISSEVPQNLSASRPQDRQFILSSKKLLLSDSGFYLCAWSRSSYNEQFFGPGTRLTVL.

V usage is TRBV9 and J usage is TRBJ1-2; 7 positions agree with TRBD1. The trim removed 4 bases at V and 7 bases at J, leaving 19 bases unmatched. Looked up from germline, CDR1 is SGDLS and CDR2 is YYNGEE. CDR3 length: 17 amino acids. For the CDR3, the DNA is TGTGCCAGCAGCTCCAACCCGGGGACAGACCCTTCTAGTGGCTACACCTTC. This encodes CASSSNPGTDPSSGYTF.

This chain joins TRBV2 and TRBJ1-1, with a tentative D call TRBD1 (5 bases). Between the trimmed V and J ends, which lost 6 bases and 5 bases, there was a span of 19 bases. The CDR3 spans 15 residues. CDR1 SNHLY and CDR2 FYNNEI come from the germline V gene. This chain's CDR3 is CASSGFGGEGTEAFF. CDR3 nucleotides: TGTGCCAGCAGCGGTTTTGGGGGGGAGGGGACTGAAGCTTTCTTT.

This chain connects TRBV5-4 to TRBJ2-1; 9 bases line up with TRBD2. Per germline, CDR1 SGHNT and CDR2 YYREEE (reference sequence). The CDR3 length is 14 residues. J lost 6 bases, V lost 3 bases, and 4 bases had no gene match. CDR3 DNA sequence: TGTGCCAGCAGCTGGAGCGGGAGGAGCAATGAGCAGTTCTTC. This gives the protein CASSWSGRSNEQFF.

The V call is TRBV6-5, the J call TRBJ1-5; a weak D match, TRBD1 (5 bases). Germline assignment: CDR1 MNHEY and CDR2 SVGAGI. Trimming took 6 bases from V and 3 from J, leaving 9 bases between them. The CDR3 length is 13 residues. The CDR3 DNA follows: TGTGCCAGCAGCGACAGATTCAATCAGCCCCAGCATTTT. This codes for CASSDRFNQPQHF.

The V call is TRBV5-1, the J call TRBJ1-2, with D uncertain. The V gene's germline CDR1 is SGHRS and CDR2 YFSETQ. Trimming took 0 bases from V and 0 from J, leaving 15 bases between them. CDR3 length: 17 amino acids. This chain's CDR3 is CASSLAGGLLANYGYTF. In DNA, the CDR3 is TGCGCCAGCAGCTTGGCCGGCGGACTTTTAGCTAACTATGGCTACACCTTC.

This clone has just a few counts. This sequence joins TRBV7-6 and TRBJ2-7; TRBD2 matches at 14 bases. J lost 5 bases, V lost 4 bases, and 4 bases had no gene match. The V gene's germline CDR1 is SGHVS and CDR2 FNYEAQ. This CDR3 has 15 residues. The CDR3 sequence: CASSSSGLAGDEQYF. DNA for the CDR3: TGTGCCAGCAGCTCCTCGGGACTAGCGGGAGACGAGCAGTACTTC.

The chain uses TRBV7-3 and TRBJ2-5, with 7 bases that match TRBD1. The CDR3 contains 13 residues. The germline gives CDR1 SGHTA, CDR2 FQGTGA. The ends lost 3 bases at V and 6 bases at J; junction bases unmatched: 4. Written as DNA, the CDR3 is TGTGCCAGCAGCTTGGACAGGTTACAGACCCAGTACTTC. It specifies CASSLDRLQTQYF.

This clone was recorded once. This chain joins TRBV4-2 and TRBJ1-4; D remains ambiguous. The length of the CDR3 is 16 residues. Germline values: CDR1 LGHNA, CDR2 YNFKEQ. Trimming took 0 bases from V and 8 from J, leaving 16 bases between them. CDR3 nucleotides: TGTGCCAGCAGCCAAGATTTCGGGCAAGAGGGAGAAAAACTGTTTTTT. Protein product: CASSQDFGQEGEKLFF.

The chain couples TRBV9 to TRBJ1-1, with 9 bases lining up with TRBD1. Losses at the gene ends were 4 bases for V and 1 base for J; bases not matched to a gene: 11. CDR1 SGDLS and CDR2 YYNGEE come from the germline V gene. The CDR3 totals 17 residues. CDR3 residues: CASSPRGQGTWNTEAFF. The CDR3 region has the DNA TGTGCCAGCAGCCCCCGAGGACAGGGGACCTGGAACACTGAAGCTTTCTTT.

This clone was seen more than once but under ten times. This chain links TRBV27 with TRBJ1-6, with a weak D call TRBD1 (6 bases). The germline V and J ends were trimmed by 2 bases and 6 bases, with 11 bases remaining between them. The germline V gene has CDR1 MNHEY and CDR2 SMNVEV (reference sequence). The length of the CDR3 is 15 residues. For the CDR3, the DNA is TGTGCCAGCAGTTTAGGGGGGGCATTTAATTCACCCCTCCACTTT. Translation: CASSLGGAFNSPLHF.

Worth noting for this clone: The identical CDR3 is also encoded by other nucleotide sequences in the sample. The chain uses TRBV2 and TRBJ2-7; 9 bases align to TRBD1. J lost 6 bases, V lost 7 bases, and 7 bases had no gene match. The CDR3 is made up of 13 amino acids. The germline CDR1 and CDR2 sequences are SNHLY and FYNNEI. CDR3 protein: CASKPGQGREQYF. For the CDR3, the DNA is TGTGCCAGCAAGCCGGGACAGGGTCGCGAGCAGTACTTC.